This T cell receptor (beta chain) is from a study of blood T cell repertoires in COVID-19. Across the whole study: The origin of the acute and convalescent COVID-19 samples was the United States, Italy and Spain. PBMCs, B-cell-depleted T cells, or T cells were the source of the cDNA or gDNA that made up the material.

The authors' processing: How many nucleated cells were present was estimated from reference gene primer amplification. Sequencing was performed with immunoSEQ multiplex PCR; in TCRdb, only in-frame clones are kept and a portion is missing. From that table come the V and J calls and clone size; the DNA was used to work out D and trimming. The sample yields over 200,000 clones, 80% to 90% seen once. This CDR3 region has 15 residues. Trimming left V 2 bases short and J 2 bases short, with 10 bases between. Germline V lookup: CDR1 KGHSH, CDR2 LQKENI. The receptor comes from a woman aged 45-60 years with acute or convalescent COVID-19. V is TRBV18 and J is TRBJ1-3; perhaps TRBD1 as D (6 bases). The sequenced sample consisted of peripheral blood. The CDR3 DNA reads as TGTGCCAGCTCACCAAACAGGGAAGCTGGAAACACCATATATTTT. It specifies CASSPNREAGNTIYF.